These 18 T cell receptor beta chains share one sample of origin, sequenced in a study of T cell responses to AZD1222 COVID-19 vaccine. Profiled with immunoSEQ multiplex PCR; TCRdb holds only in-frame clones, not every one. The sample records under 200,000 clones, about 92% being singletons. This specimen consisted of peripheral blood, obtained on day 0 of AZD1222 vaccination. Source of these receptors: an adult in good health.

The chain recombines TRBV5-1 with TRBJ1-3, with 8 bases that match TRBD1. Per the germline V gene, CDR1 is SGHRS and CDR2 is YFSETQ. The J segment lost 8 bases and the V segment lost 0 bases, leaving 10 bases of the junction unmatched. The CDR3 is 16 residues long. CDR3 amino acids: CASSLVNRGADDTIYF. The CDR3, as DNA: TGCGCCAGCAGCTTGGTCAACAGGGGGGCCGATGACACCATATATTTT.

DNA for the CDR3: TGCGCCAGCAGCTGGGGACTAGGGCCAGATACGCAGTATTTT. Its protein product is CASSWGLGPDTQYF. This rearrangement joins TRBV5-1 to TRBJ2-3; 8 bases are a match to TRBD2. With 3 bases clipped from V and 4 bases from J, the junction kept 4 bases outside the gene matches. The CDR3 is 14 amino acids. Per the germline V gene, CDR1 is SGHRS and CDR2 is YFSETQ.

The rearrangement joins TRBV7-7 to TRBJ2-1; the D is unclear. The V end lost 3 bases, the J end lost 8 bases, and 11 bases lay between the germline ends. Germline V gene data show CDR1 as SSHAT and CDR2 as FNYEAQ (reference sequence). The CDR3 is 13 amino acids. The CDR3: CASSFLAGDEQFF. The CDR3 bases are TGTGCCAGCAGCTTTTTAGCAGGCGATGAGCAGTTCTTC.

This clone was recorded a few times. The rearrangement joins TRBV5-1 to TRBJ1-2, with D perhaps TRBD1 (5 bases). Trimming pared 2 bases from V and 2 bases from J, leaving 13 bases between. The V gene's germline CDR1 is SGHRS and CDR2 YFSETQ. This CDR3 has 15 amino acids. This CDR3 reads CASSFGARVNYGYTF. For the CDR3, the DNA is TGCGCCAGCAGCTTCGGGGCCAGGGTGAACTATGGCTACACCTTC.

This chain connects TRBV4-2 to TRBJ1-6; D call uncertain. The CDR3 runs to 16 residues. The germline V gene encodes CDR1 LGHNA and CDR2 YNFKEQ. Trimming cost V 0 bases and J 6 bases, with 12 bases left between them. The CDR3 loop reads CASSQEIERRNSPLHF. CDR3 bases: TGTGCCAGCAGCCAAGAAATCGAAAGGCGTAATTCACCCCTCCACTTT.

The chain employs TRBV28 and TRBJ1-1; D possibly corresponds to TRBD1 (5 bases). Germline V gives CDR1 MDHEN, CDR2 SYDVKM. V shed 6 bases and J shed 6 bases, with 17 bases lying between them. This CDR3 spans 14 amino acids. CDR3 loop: CASRNWAGRPEAFF. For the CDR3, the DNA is TGTGCCAGCAGGAATTGGGCAGGGCGCCCTGAAGCTTTCTTT.

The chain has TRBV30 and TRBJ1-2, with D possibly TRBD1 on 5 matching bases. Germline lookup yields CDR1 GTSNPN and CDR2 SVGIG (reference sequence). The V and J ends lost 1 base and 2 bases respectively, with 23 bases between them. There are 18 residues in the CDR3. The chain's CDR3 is CAWSGQVAPGRVNYGYTF. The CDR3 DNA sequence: TGTGCCTGGAGTGGTCAGGTCGCCCCAGGCAGGGTAAACTATGGCTACACCTTC.

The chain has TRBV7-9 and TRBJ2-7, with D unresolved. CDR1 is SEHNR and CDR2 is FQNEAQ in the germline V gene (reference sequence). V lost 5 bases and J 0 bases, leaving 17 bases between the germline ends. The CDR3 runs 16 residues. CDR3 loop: CASSPNPSPNSYEQYF. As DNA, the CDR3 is TGTGCCAGCAGCCCCAACCCCAGTCCGAACTCCTACGAGCAGTACTTC.

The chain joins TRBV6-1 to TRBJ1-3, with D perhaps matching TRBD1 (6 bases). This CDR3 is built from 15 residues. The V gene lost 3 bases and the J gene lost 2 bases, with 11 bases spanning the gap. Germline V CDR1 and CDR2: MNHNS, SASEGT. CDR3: CASSEQAGAGNTIYF. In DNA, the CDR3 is TGTGCCAGCAGTGAGCAGGCAGGGGCTGGAAACACCATATATTTT.

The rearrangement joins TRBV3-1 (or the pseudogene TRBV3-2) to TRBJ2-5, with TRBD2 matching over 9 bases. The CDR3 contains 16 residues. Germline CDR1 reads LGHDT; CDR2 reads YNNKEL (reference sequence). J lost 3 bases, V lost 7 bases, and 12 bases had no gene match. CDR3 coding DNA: TGTGCCAGCACCCCACCCCTAGCGGGGCCCGAAGAGACCCAGTACTTC. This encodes CASTPPLAGPEETQYF.

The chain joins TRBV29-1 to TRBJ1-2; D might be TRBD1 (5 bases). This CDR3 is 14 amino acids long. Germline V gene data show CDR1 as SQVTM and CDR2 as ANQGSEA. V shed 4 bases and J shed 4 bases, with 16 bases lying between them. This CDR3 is CSVAGTAFSYGYTF. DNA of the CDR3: TGCAGCGTTGCCGGGACTGCCTTTTCCTATGGCTACACCTTC.

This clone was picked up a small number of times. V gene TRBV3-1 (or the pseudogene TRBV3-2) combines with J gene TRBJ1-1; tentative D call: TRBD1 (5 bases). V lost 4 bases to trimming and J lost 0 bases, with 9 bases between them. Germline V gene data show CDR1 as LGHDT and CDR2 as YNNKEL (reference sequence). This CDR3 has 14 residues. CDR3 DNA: TGTGCCAGCAGCCCGACAGAATTGAACACTGAAGCTTTCTTT. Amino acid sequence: CASSPTELNTEAFF.

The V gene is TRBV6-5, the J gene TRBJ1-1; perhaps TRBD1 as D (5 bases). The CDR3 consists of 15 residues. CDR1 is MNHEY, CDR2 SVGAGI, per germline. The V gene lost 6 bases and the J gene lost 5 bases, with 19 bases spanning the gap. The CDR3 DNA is TGTGCCAGCAGACCTCAGGCAGGGATGAGGACTGAAGCTTTCTTT. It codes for CASRPQAGMRTEAFF.

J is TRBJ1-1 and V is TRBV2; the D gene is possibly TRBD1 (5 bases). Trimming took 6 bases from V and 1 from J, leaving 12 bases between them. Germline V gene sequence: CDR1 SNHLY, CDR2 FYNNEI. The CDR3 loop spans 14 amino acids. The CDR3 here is CASRGGLWNTEAFF. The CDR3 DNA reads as TGTGCCAGCAGGGGGGGACTATGGAACACTGAAGCTTTCTTT. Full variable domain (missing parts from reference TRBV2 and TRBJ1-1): EPEVTQTPSHQVTQMGQEVILRCVPISNHLYFYWYRQILGQKVEFLVSFYNNEISEKSEIFDDQFSVERPDGSNFTLKIRSTKLEDSAMYFCASRGGLWNTEAFFGQGTRLTVV.

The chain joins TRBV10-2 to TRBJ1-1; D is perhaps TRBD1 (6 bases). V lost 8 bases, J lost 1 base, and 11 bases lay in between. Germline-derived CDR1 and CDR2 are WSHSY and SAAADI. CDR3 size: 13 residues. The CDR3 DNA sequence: TGCGCCAGCGGATTACAGGGGAACACTGAAGCTTTCTTT. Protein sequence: CASGLQGNTEAFF.

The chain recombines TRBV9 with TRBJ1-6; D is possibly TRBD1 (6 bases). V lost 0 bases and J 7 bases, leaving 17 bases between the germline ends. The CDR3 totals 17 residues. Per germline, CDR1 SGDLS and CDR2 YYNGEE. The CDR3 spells CASSVGGAAAGNSPLHF. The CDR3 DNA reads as TGTGCCAGCAGCGTAGGGGGGGCGGCAGCGGGCAATTCACCCCTCCACTTT.

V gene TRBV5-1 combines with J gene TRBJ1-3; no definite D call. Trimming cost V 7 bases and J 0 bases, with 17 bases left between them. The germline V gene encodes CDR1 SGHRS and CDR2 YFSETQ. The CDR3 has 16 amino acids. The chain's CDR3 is CASGPGEANSGNTIYF. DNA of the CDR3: TGCGCCAGCGGCCCCGGTGAAGCGAACTCTGGAAACACCATATATTTT.

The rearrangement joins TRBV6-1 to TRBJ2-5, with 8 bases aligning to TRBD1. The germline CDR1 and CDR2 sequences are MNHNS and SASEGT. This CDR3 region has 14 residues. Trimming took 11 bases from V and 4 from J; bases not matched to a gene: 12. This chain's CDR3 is CASSESTGGETQYF. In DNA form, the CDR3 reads TGTGCCTCCAGTGAAAGCACAGGGGGAGAGACCCAGTACTTC.